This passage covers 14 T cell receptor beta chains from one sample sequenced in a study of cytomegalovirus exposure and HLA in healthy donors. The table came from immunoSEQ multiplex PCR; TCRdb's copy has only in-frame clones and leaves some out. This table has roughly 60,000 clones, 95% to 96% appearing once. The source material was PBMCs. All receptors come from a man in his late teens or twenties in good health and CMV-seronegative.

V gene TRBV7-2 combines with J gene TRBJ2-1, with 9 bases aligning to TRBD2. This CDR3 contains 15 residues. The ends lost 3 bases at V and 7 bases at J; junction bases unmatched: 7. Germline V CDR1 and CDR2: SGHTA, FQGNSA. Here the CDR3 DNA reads TGTGCCAGCAGCTTCCGGGGACTAGCAGGAAATGAGCAGTTCTTC. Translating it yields CASSFRGLAGNEQFF. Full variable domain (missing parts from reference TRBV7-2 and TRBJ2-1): GAGVSQSPSNKVTEKGKDVELRCDPISGHTALYWYRQSLGQGLEFLIYFQGNSAPDKSGLPSDRFSAERTGGSVSTLTIQRTQQEDSAVYLCASSFRGLAGNEQFFGPGTRLTVL.

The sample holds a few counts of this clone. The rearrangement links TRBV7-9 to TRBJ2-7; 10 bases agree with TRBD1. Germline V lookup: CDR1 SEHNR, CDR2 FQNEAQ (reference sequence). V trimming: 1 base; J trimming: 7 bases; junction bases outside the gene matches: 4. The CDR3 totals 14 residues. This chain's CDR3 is CASSLDWTGGEQYF. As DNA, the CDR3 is TGTGCCAGCAGCTTAGACTGGACAGGGGGTGAGCAGTACTTC.

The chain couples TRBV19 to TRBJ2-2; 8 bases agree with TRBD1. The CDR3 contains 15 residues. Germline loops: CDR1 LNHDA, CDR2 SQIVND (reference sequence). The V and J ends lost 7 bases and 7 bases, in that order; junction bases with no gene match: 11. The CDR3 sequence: CASKTWTGTIGELFF. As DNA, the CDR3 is TGTGCCAGTAAAACTTGGACAGGGACCATCGGGGAGCTGTTTTTT.

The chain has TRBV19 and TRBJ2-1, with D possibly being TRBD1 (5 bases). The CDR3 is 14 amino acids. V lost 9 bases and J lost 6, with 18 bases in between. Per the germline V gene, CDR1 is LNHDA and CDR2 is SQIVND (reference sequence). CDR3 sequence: CASNQGLTLNEQFF. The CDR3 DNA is TGTGCCAGCAACCAGGGCCTAACCCTCAATGAGCAGTTCTTC.

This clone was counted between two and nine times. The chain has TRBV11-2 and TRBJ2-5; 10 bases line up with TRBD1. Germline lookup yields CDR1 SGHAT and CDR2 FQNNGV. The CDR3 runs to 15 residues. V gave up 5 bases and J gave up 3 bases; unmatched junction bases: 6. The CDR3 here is CASSHTGTGEETQYF. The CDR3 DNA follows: TGTGCCAGCAGCCATACCGGGACAGGGGAAGAGACCCAGTACTTC.

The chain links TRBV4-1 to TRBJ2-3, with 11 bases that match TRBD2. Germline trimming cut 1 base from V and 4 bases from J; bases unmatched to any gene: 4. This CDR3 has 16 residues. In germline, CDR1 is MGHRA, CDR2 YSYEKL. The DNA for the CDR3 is TGCGCCAGCAGCCAAGCCCCTAGCGGGAGGCCAGATACGCAGTATTTT. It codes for CASSQAPSGRPDTQYF.

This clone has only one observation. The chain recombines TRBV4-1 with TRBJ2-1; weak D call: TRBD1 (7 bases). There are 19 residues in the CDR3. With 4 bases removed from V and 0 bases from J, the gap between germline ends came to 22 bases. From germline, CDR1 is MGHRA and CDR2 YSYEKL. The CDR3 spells CASSPRQGGSLRSYNEQFF. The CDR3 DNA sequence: TGCGCCAGCAGCCCACGACAGGGAGGCTCGCTCCGCTCCTACAATGAGCAGTTCTTC.

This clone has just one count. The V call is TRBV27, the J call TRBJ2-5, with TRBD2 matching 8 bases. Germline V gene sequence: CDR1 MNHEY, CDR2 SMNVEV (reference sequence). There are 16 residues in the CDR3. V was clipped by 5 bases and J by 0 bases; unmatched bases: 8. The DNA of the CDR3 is TGTGCCAGCAGTCTTCGACTAGCGCAATACCAAGAGACCCAGTACTTC. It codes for CASSLRLAQYQETQYF.

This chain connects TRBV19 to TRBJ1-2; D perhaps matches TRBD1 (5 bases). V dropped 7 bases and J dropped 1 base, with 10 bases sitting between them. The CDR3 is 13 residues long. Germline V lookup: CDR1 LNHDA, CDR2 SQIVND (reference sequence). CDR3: CASNSGVNYGYTF. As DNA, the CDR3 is TGTGCCAGTAATTCGGGGGTTAACTATGGCTACACCTTC.

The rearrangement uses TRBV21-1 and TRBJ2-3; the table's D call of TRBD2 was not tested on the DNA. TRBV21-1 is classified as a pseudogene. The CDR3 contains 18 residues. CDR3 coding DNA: TGTGCCAGCAGCAAAGTAATGCGGGAGGGAAGATTCACAGATACGCAGTATTTT. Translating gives CASSKVMREGRFTDTQYF.

For the CDR3, the DNA is TGCGCCAGCCGCCAGGATAGCAATCAGCCCCAGCATTTT. It translates to CASRQDSNQPQHF. The V call is TRBV5-1, the J call TRBJ1-5; no reliable D call. The ends were cut back, 7 bases at V and 0 bases at J, with 8 bases in the middle. The CDR3 has 13 amino acids. CDR1 is SGHRS, CDR2 YFSETQ, per germline.

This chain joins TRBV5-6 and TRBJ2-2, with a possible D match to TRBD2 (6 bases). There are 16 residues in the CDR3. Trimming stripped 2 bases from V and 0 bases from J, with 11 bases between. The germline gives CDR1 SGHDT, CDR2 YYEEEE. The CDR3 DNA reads TGTGCCAGCAGCTTTTGGCGCGGGGCGAACACCGGGGAGCTGTTTTTT. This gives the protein CASSFWRGANTGELFF.

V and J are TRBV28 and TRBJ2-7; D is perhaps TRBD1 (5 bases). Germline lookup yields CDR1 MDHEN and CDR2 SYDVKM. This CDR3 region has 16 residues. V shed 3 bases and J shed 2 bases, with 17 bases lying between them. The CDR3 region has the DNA TGTGCCAGCAGTTTTGGGGCATACGCTAAACCCTACGAGCAGTACTTC. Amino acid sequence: CASSFGAYAKPYEQYF.

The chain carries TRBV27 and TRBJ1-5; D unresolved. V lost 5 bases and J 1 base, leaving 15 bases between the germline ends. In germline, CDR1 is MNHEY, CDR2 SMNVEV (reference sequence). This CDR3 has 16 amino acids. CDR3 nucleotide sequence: TGTGCCAGCAGTCCCATGGGTAGCGGCAGCAATCAGCCCCAGCATTTT. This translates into CASSPMGSGSNQPQHF.